In this sample, the clone carrying this TCR beta chain turned up once. The sample belongs to a study of blood T cell repertoires in COVID-19. Study background: Italy, Spain and the United States were the sources of the convalescent and acute COVID-19 samples. PBMCs, B-cell-depleted T cells, or T cells were the source of the cDNA or gDNA that made up the material.

The protocol was immunoSEQ multiplex PCR, while the TCRdb copy is restricted to in-frame clones and leaves out a portion. The table records about 410,000 clones, about nine tenths of them present only once. The specimen sequenced was peripheral blood. The TCR originated in a woman aged 40 to 50 with COVID-19, enrolled during active disease.

CDR3 in amino acids: CASSASTDYNSPLHF. DNA of the CDR3: TGTGCCAGCAGCGCCTCGACAGATTACAATTCACCCCTCCACTTT. V is TRBV5-8 and J is TRBJ1-6, with a weak D call TRBD1 (5 bases). There are 15 residues in the CDR3. Trimming shortened V by 4 bases and J by 7 bases, and 15 bases separated the two germline ends. Per germline, CDR1 SGHTS and CDR2 YDEGEE.